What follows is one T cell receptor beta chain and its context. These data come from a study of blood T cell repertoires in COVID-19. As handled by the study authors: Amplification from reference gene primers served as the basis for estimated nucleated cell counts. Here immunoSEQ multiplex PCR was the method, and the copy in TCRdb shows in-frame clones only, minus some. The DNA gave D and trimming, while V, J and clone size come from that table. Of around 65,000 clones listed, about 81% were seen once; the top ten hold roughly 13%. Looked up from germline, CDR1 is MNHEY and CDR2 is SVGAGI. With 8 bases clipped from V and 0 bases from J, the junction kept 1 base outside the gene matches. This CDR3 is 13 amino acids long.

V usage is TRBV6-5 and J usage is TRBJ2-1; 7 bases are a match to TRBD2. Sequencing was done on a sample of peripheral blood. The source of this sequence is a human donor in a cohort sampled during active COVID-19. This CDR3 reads CASGGSSYNEQFF. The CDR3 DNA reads TGTGCCAGCGGCGGGAGCTCCTACAATGAGCAGTTCTTC.